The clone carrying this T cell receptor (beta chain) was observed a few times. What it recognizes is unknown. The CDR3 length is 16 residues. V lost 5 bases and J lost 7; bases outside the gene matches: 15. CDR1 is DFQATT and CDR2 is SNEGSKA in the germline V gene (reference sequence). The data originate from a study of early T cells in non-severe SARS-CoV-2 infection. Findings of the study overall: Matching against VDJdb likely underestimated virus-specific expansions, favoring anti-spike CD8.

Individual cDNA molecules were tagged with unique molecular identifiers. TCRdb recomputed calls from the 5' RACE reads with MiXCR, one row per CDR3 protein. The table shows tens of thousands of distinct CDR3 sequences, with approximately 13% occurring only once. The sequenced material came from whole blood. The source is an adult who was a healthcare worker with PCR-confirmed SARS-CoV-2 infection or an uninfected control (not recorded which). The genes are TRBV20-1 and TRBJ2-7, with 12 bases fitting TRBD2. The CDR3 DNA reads TGCAGTGCTCGAGGTGCTAGCGGGAGGGCCGAGTGGGAGCAGTACTTC. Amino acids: CSARGASGRAEWEQYF.